The rows below give T cell receptor beta chains drawn from one sample of a study of shared clonotypes between healthy human individuals. Libraries were prepared by immunoSEQ multiplex PCR; TCRdb keeps only in-frame clonotypes and omits some of them. The profile shows approximately 530,000 clones, about 96% of them singletons. What was sequenced was naive CD4+ T cells sorted from blood. The receptors come from a woman in her 30s in good health. Both conserved end residues are part of each CDR3. The order of the fields is V gene, D gene, J gene, clone size, CDR3 DNA, CDR3 protein. A D gene is named only where the DNA matches it firmly. Size values are once, few and many counts, or a class for expanded clones, and some rows have none.

TRBV11-2	TRBD1	TRBJ2-5	.	TGTGCCAGCAGCTTATTACGGACCGGGACAGGTCCGAGGGGGGCCCAGTACTTC	CASSLLRTGTGPRGAQYF
TRBV7-2	TRBD1	TRBJ2-7	.	TGTGCCAGCAGCTTAGTACCGACCGGACAGGGCCGGAGGGAGCAGTACTTC	CASSLVPTGQGRREQYF
TRBV7-2	.	TRBJ2-7	.	TGTGCCAGCAGCTTAGCGCTCCTGCGGGACGTTTCCTACGAGCAGTACTTC	CASSLALLRDVSYEQYF
TRBV5-1	TRBD1	TRBJ2-5	.	TGCGCCAGCAGCAGAGGGACAGTTGAAGAGACCCAGTACTTC	CASSRGTVEETQYF
TRBV27	.	TRBJ2-3	.	TGTGCCAGCTCCTCTTGGCAGGGGAGGACAGATACGCAGTATTTT	CASSSWQGRTDTQYF
TRBV10-2	.	TRBJ2-7	.	TGCGCCAGCAGGCAACTACGGGCCTTCTCCTACGAGCAGTACTTC	CASRQLRAFSYEQYF
TRBV27	.	TRBJ2-7	.	TGTGCCAGCAGTCGAACAGGGGGGGCCAACGAGCAGTACTTC	CASSRTGGANEQYF
TRBV11-2	.	TRBJ2-7	.	TGTGCCAGCAGCAACCGGGACGGTTCCTACGAGCAGTACTTC	CASSNRDGSYEQYF
TRBV28	TRBD2	TRBJ2-3	.	TGTGCCAGCAGTCCACGGACTAGCGGGAGCCTCGGGAAGTATTTT	CASSPRTSGSLGKYF
TRBV5-1	.	TRBJ2-7	.	TGCGCCAGCAGCTTGGGAGCGGCCACCTACGAGCAGTACTTC	CASSLGAATYEQYF
TRBV28	.	TRBJ1-5	few	TGTGCCAGCAGTGGGTCGTCCTTTGGGAATCAGCCCCAGCATTTT	CASSGSSFGNQPQHF
TRBV5-1	.	TRBJ2-7	.	TGCGCCAGCAGCCATTTGGGACGGGACTACGAGCAGTACTTC	CASSHLGRDYEQYF
TRBV27	.	TRBJ2-7	.	TGTGCCAGCAGAATGTGGGAGGAATCGGCCGAGCAGTACTTC	CASRMWEESAEQYF
TRBV28	TRBD1	TRBJ2-7	.	TGTGCCAGCAGGCCCCCGACAGGGCGAAACTACGAGCAGTACTTC	CASRPPTGRNYEQYF
TRBV7-9	.	TRBJ1-1	.	TGTGCCAGCAGCTGGGAAGGGGTTTTGAACACTGAAGCTTTCTTT	CASSWEGVLNTEAFF
TRBV7-9	TRBD1	TRBJ1-1	.	TGTGCCAGCAGCTTGGGGGACAGGGGGCATACTGAAGCTTTCTTT	CASSLGDRGHTEAFF
TRBV15	.	TRBJ1-3	.	TGTGCCACCAGCAGAGATCTTCGAGGGCGTTCTGGAAACACCATATATTTT	CATSRDLRGRSGNTIYF
TRBV7-2	.	TRBJ1-4	.	TGTGCCAGCAGCAGAATAAATGAAAAACTGTTTTTT	CASSRINEKLFF
TRBV14	.	TRBJ1-6	.	TGTGCCAGCAGCCAAGAAGGCCACCGGGGTAATTCACCCCTCCACTTT	CASSQEGHRGNSPLHF
TRBV6-5	.	TRBJ2-7	.	TGTGCCAGCAGTCGAGAGGCCCCCTACGAGCAGTACTTC	CASSREAPYEQYF
TRBV10-1	.	TRBJ2-7	.	TGCGCCAGCAGTGGGACCCACAGGGATTGGGTCTACGAGCAGTACTTC	CASSGTHRDWVYEQYF
TRBV28	.	TRBJ2-1	.	TGTGCCACTGGTAGGTGGGCTAGCGAATACAATGAGCAGTTCTTC	CATGRWASEYNEQFF
TRBV6-9	.	TRBJ2-5	once	TGTGCCAGCAGGGCCAGGACACGAGGGAAGGCCCAGTACTTC	CASRARTRGKAQYF
TRBV5-1	.	TRBJ2-1	.	TGCGCCAGCAGCTTGGGCGTAGCCTACAATGAGCAGTTCTTC	CASSLGVAYNEQFF
TRBV18	.	TRBJ1-3	.	TGTGCCAGCTCACCGAGGACGGGTGGTGGAGACACCATATATTTT	CASSPRTGGGDTIYF
TRBV28	.	TRBJ1-3	.	TGTGCCAGCCTCGAAGCAACTGGTGGAAACACCATATATTTT	CASLEATGGNTIYF
TRBV18	.	TRBJ2-7	.	TGTGCCAGCTCACCGGATACCCTAGGCGAGCAGTACTTC	CASSPDTLGEQYF